The text below deals with one T cell receptor beta chain. Its antigen is currently unknown. TRB amplification used roughly 250 ng of peripheral blood genomic DNA. This sample stems from a study of T cell clusters in autoimmune cytopenias. Study-wide context: Per sample, median TRB depth was about 48,000 reads, yielding a median around 2,400 distinct clonotypes. Overall study results and limits: TRB repertoire shifts in secondary cytopenia and chronic lymphocytic leukemia mostly reflected lymphoma, not autoimmunity. Physiological T cell clusters of healthy donors were apparently absent in primary autoimmune cytopenia patients. No cluster-lack signature appeared between secondary cytopenia and chronic lymphocytic leukemia patients, apparently due to lymphoma masking.

TRB was amplified by touch-down multiplex PCR, primer pools A and B combined. TCRdb reprocessed the multiplex PCR reads; each CDR3 protein has one entry and no DNA is given. The sample has fewer than 8,500 distinct CDR3 sequences, and its top ten clones hold approximately 3.7%. This CDR3 spans 16 amino acids. Germline V gene data show CDR1 as ENHRY and CDR2 as SYGVKD. Source material: peripheral blood. The clonotype originates from a human donor with an autoimmune cytopenia or autoimmune hepatitis (not recorded which). This sequence joins TRBV10-3 and TRBJ2-2; TCRdb outputs TRBD1, but without DNA this stays unchecked. CDR3 residues: CAISESQGAQTGELFF.